This T cell receptor beta chain came from a study of T cell repertoires in cytomegalovirus infection. Turning to the study itself: Recently identified HLA-C-restricted and well-studied HLA-B-restricted CMV epitopes were used.

About this clonotype itself: Antigen unknown.

TCRdb processed the reads anew with MiXCR; each CDR3 protein has one entry. Of hundreds of thousands of distinct CDR3 sequences detected, approximately 42% appear once; the ten largest clones hold roughly two fifths. V dropped 3 bases and J dropped 6 bases, with 3 bases sitting between them. This CDR3 region has 11 residues. J is TRBJ1-5 and V is TRBV12-3 or TRBV12-4; D uncertain. The receptor's source is a human donor in good health (CMV status not recorded). Some clones in this sample may be carry-over from other donors' samples. Sample: cultured PBMCs, taken from culture after CMV antigen stimulation. The CDR3 is CASSLFQPQHF. As DNA, the CDR3 is TGTGCCAGCAGTTTGTTTCAGCCCCAGCATTTT.